Each of the 17 T cell receptor beta chains below was sequenced from the same sample in a study of post-analysis software for immune sequencing data. For these receptors, no antigen is known. Findings and limits, study-wide: Patients used about five TRBV segments, including TRBV5-6, TRBV5-1 and TRBV20-1, more often than controls.

TCR beta libraries were prepared from cDNA with unique molecular identifiers. From the PCR reads, TCRdb called clonotypes with MiXCR, one entry per CDR3 protein. This sample has approximately 730,000 distinct CDR3 sequences; approximately 30% occur once, and the top ten carry under 0.7%. Sequenced sample: blood. Receptors were obtained from a girl under 18 with multiple sclerosis.

About this clonotype itself: The conserved phenylalanine or tryptophan is not found at the CDR3 terminus, so this likely reflects a read error. The rearrangement links TRBV7-2 to TRBJ2-3, with D uncertain. Trimming cost V 5 bases and J 2 bases, with 11 bases left between them. CDR3 length equals 14 residues. Germline V CDR1 and CDR2: SGHTA, FQGNSA. CDR3 region: CASSLETATDTQYS. In DNA form, the CDR3 reads TGTGCCAGCAGCCTCGAGACTGCCACAGATACGCAGTATTCT.

The V gene is TRBV7-2, the J gene TRBJ2-1; D may be TRBD2 (5 bases). CDR3 length equals 15 residues. V lost 4 bases to trimming and J lost 9 bases, with 19 bases between them. The germline CDR1 and CDR2 sequences are SGHTA and FQGNSA. The DNA for the CDR3 is TGTGCCAGCAGCTCAGGACTGTCTGGGTGGGGTGAGCAGTTCTTC. This codes for CASSSGLSGWGEQFF.

This clonotype showed up many times. The chain is built from TRBV6-5 and TRBJ2-3, with 13 bases fitting TRBD2. Germline V lookup: CDR1 MNHEY, CDR2 SVGAGI. The length of the CDR3 is 14 residues. Trimming removed 6 bases from V and 7 bases from J; junction bases left unmatched: 4. CDR3 residues: CASRGTSGANTQYF. The CDR3 DNA reads TGTGCCAGCAGAGGGACTAGCGGGGCCAATACGCAGTATTTT.

This rearrangement joins TRBV20-1 to TRBJ2-3; TRBD2 is a possible D gene (6 bases). The germline V gene has CDR1 DFQATT and CDR2 SNEGSKA (reference sequence). V was trimmed by 5 bases and J by 3 bases, leaving 21 bases between them. The CDR3 loop spans 16 amino acids. The CDR3 nucleotides read TGCAGTGCTCCCCCAGAACCCGGGACTGAGACAGATACGCAGTATTTT. Amino acid sequence: CSAPPEPGTETDTQYF.

This sequence joins TRBV12-3 or TRBV12-4 and TRBJ1-5; D remains unclear. CDR3 size: 14 residues. The ends were cut back, 3 bases at V and 4 bases at J, with 10 bases in the middle. The CDR3 loop reads CASSFFLGNQPQHF. The CDR3 coding sequence is TGTGCCAGCAGTTTTTTCTTAGGGAATCAGCCCCAGCATTTT.

A few counts support this clonotype. V is TRBV27 and J is TRBJ2-1; 10 bases are a match to TRBD1. V lost 5 bases to trimming and J lost 6 bases; unmatched junction nucleotides: 7. CDR3 size: 15 residues. The germline gives CDR1 MNHEY, CDR2 SMNVEV (reference sequence). CDR3 nucleotide sequence: TGTGCCAGCAGTGTCTCCGGGACAGGGGCCAATGAGCAGTTCTTC. This translates into CASSVSGTGANEQFF.

The table lists this clonotype with a few counts. The J gene is TRBJ1-1, the V gene TRBV6-6; no clear D gene. Germline assignment: CDR1 MNHNY and CDR2 SVGAGI (reference sequence). The CDR3 is made up of 12 amino acids. V was trimmed by 2 bases and J by 1 base, leaving 2 bases between them. This CDR3 reads CASSYPNTEAFF. For the CDR3, the DNA is TGTGCCAGCAGTTACCCGAACACTGAAGCTTTCTTT.

The table lists this clonotype with a few counts. This chain joins TRBV6-6 and TRBJ1-6, with a weak D call TRBD1 (5 bases). Trimming took 5 bases from V and 6 from J, leaving 20 bases between them. From germline, CDR1 is MNHNY and CDR2 SVGAGI (reference sequence). The CDR3 sequence is 17 residues long. The CDR3 sequence: CASSAPARGAGNSPLHF. The DNA for the CDR3 is TGTGCCAGCAGTGCACCTGCGAGGGGCGCCGGTAATTCACCCCTCCACTTT.

The sample holds many counts of this clonotype. The chain carries TRBV29-1 and TRBJ2-3; either TRBD1 or TRBD2 may supply D (5 bases each). The CDR3 contains 15 residues. Germline assignment: CDR1 SQVTM and CDR2 ANQGSEA. V was cut by 5 bases and J by 0 bases, with 15 bases left in between. CDR3 amino acids: CSVILGERSTDTQYF. In DNA, the CDR3 is TGCAGCGTTATCCTGGGGGAGCGGAGCACAGATACGCAGTATTTT.

This clonotype was detected only once. The genes are TRBV5-1 and TRBJ2-1; 7 bases line up with TRBD2. The CDR3 spans 15 residues. From germline, CDR1 is SGHRS and CDR2 YFSETQ. Trimming took 5 bases from V and 6 from J; bases not matched to a gene: 11. The CDR3: CASRLAPPGSNEQFF. The CDR3 nucleotides read TGCGCCAGCAGACTAGCGCCACCGGGGTCCAATGAGCAGTTCTTC.

This clonotype was observed a few times. V usage is TRBV5-6 and J usage is TRBJ2-7; D may be TRBD1 (5 bases). V was clipped by 0 bases and J by 10 bases, with 17 bases between them. Germline values: CDR1 SGHDT, CDR2 YYEEEE. The CDR3 length is 14 residues. In DNA form, the CDR3 reads TGTGCCAGCAGCTTGGCCTGGACAAATAATCCTCAGTACTTC. Protein: CASSLAWTNNPQYF.

To note about this clonotype: Mismatch with germline at one junction end may stem from a read error. J is TRBJ2-1 and V is TRBV20-1; perhaps TRBD1 as D (6 bases). Germline V gene sequence: CDR1 DFQATT, CDR2 SNEGSKA (reference sequence). The CDR3 consists of 15 residues. The CDR3 bases are TGCAGTACTAGAGTGGCAGGGGTGTCCTACAATGAGCAGTTCTTC. As protein: CSTRVAGVSYNEQFF.

This sequence joins TRBV29-1 and TRBJ2-7, with D perhaps matching TRBD1 (6 bases). V was cut by 3 bases and J by 3 bases, with 15 bases left in between. Germline CDR1 reads SQVTM; CDR2 reads ANQGSEA. The CDR3 loop spans 14 amino acids. Here the CDR3 reads CSVEKGDKGYEQYF. In DNA, the CDR3 is TGCAGCGTTGAGAAGGGGGATAAAGGCTACGAGCAGTACTTC.

In its sample, this clonotype was seen a few times. J is TRBJ1-6 and V is TRBV5-1; D may be TRBD1 (6 bases). V was pared by 1 base and J by 10 bases, with 12 bases between. CDR1 and CDR2 from the germline V gene are SGHRS and YFSETQ. The CDR3 length is 14 residues. The CDR3 DNA reads TGCGCCAGCAGCTTGAACAGGGCGGAATCACCCCTCCACTTT. Translation gives CASSLNRAESPLHF.

The table lists this clonotype with a few counts. CDR3 sequence reads: CASSPASGANVLTF. In nucleotides, the CDR3 is TGCGCCAGCAGCCCAGCATCTGGGGCCAACGTCCTGACTTTC. J is TRBJ2-6 and V is TRBV5-1, with D uncertain. CDR1 and CDR2 (germline): SGHRS, YFSETQ. Trimming removed 4 bases from V and 1 base from J, with 6 bases in between. The CDR3 has 14 amino acids.

This clonotype was detected a few times. The chain joins TRBV4-3 to TRBJ1-2; D is perhaps TRBD1 (6 bases). The CDR3 length is 15 residues. V shed 4 bases and J shed 0 bases, with 12 bases lying between them. In germline, CDR1 is LGHNA, CDR2 YSLEER. The CDR3 loop reads CASSPRGIANYGYTF. CDR3 nucleotide sequence: TGCGCCAGCAGCCCAAGGGGGATAGCTAACTATGGCTACACCTTC.

This clonotype was found many times. The chain joins TRBV7-2 to TRBJ2-6; no firm D call. With 11 bases removed from V and 0 bases from J, the gap between germline ends came to 11 bases. CDR3 length: 14 amino acids. CDR1 and CDR2 from the germline V gene are SGHTA and FQGNSA. The CDR3 region has the DNA TGTGCCTTAAACCGGGTCTCTGGGGCCAACGTCCTGACTTTC. Translating gives CALNRVSGANVLTF.